The present entry profiles one TCR beta chain with its context. Per germline, CDR1 SQVTM and CDR2 ANQGSEA. V was trimmed by 5 bases and J by 5 bases, leaving 14 bases between them. The CDR3 extends over 13 amino acids. This sample is drawn from a study of blood T cells in healthy people across ages. Primers used in a second PCR of roughly 7 to 12 cycles were a sample-barcoded 5' primer and a J-beta primer mix. TCRdb fed the 5' RACE reads into MiXCR, producing one record per CDR3 protein. The sample lists some 1.5 million distinct CDR3 sequences, approximately 42% seen once, with about 4.1% in the top ten.

V usage is TRBV29-1 and J usage is TRBJ2-3; tentatively, D is TRBD1 (6 bases). Input material: blood. The receptor was isolated from a woman between 18 and 30 years old in good health. CDR3 DNA: TGCAGCGTTCTGACAGGCCGACAAGATACGCAGTATTTT. Residues: CSVLTGRQDTQYF.